Following are 10 T cell receptor beta chains from one sample sequenced in a study of blood T cell repertoires in COVID-19. This table comes from immunoSEQ multiplex PCR, and its TCRdb copy is limited to in-frame clones, with some not included. Of tens of thousands of clones listed, roughly nine tenths are singletons. The material sequenced was peripheral blood. The receptor source for this set is a man aged 55 to 69 with acute or convalescent COVID-19.

This clone was observed a handful of times. The chain employs TRBV28 and TRBJ1-5; D not certain. Germline assignment: CDR1 MDHEN and CDR2 SYDVKM. The V and J ends lost 2 bases and 10 bases respectively, with 9 bases between them. The CDR3 covers 12 residues. As DNA, the CDR3 is TGTGCCAGCAGTTTAGCGGGTTATCCCCAGCATTTT. The encoded protein is CASSLAGYPQHF.

The chain carries TRBV6-6 and TRBJ1-1; D is perhaps TRBD1 (6 bases). The germline CDR1 and CDR2 sequences are MNHNY and SVGAGI (reference sequence). The CDR3 loop spans 14 amino acids. Trimming stripped 0 bases from V and 3 bases from J, with 8 bases between. This CDR3 reads CASSYSGGDTEAFF. The CDR3 coding sequence is TGTGCCAGCAGTTACTCAGGGGGTGACACTGAAGCTTTCTTT.

The rearrangement uses TRBV29-1 and TRBJ2-7; a possible D gene is TRBD1 (6 bases). This CDR3 contains 13 residues. Germline V gene sequence: CDR1 SQVTM, CDR2 ANQGSEA. The germline V and J ends were trimmed by 4 bases and 0 bases, with 10 bases remaining between them. CDR3 nucleotides: TGCAGCGTTGCCGGACAGAGCTCCTACGAGCAGTACTTC. This translates into CSVAGQSSYEQYF.

The chain combines TRBV29-1 with TRBJ1-1, with D perhaps matching TRBD1 (6 bases). The CDR3 totals 11 residues. In germline, CDR1 is SQVTM, CDR2 ANQGSEA. V was clipped by 4 bases and J by 9 bases, with 12 bases between them. CDR3 bases: TGCAGCGTTGGGGGGCCCGTGAAAGCTTTCTTT. This encodes CSVGGPVKAFF.

V and J are TRBV29-1 and TRBJ2-2; a possible D gene is TRBD2 (6 bases). Trimming shortened V by 4 bases and J by 7 bases, and 13 bases separated the two germline ends. This CDR3 region has 13 residues. Germline loops: CDR1 SQVTM, CDR2 ANQGSEA. This CDR3 reads CSVVPPGGGELFF. DNA for the CDR3: TGCAGCGTTGTACCCCCCGGGGGCGGGGAGCTGTTTTTT.

The chain is built from TRBV27 and TRBJ2-1; D is undetermined. This CDR3 has 17 residues. Trimming left V 0 bases short and J 0 bases short, with 12 bases between. Per the germline V gene, CDR1 is MNHEY and CDR2 is SMNVEV (reference sequence). CDR3 region: CASSLSSRPSSYNEQFF. Here the CDR3 DNA reads TGTGCCAGCAGTTTATCGTCCAGGCCCAGCTCCTACAATGAGCAGTTCTTC.

The chain combines TRBV6-6 with TRBJ1-4; D call uncertain. CDR1 is MNHNY and CDR2 is SVGAGI in the germline V gene (reference sequence). The V end lost 5 bases, the J end lost 8 bases, and 6 bases lay between the germline ends. The CDR3 is made up of 11 amino acids. The CDR3 here is CASSTREKLFF. CDR3 DNA: TGTGCCAGCAGTACTCGGGAAAAACTGTTTTTT.

The chain joins TRBV6-5 to TRBJ1-1; TRBD1 aligns across 8 bases. CDR3 length equals 16 residues. The germline V gene has CDR1 MNHEY and CDR2 SVGAGI. The trim removed 0 bases at V and 4 bases at J, leaving 7 bases unmatched. CDR3 sequence (DNA): TGTGCCAGCAGTTACTCCGCGGGACAGGCGAGCACTGAAGCTTTCTTT. Translating gives CASSYSAGQASTEAFF.

V usage is TRBV12-3 or TRBV12-4 and J usage is TRBJ2-1; the match to TRBD1 covers 8 bases. V shed 7 bases and J 10 bases; nucleotides not matched to a gene: 9. CDR3 length: 13 amino acids. The CDR3 loop reads CASNRGTGREQFF. The CDR3 DNA reads TGTGCCAGCAATCGAGGGACAGGAAGGGAGCAGTTCTTC.

The rearrangement uses TRBV9 and TRBJ2-5, with D perhaps matching TRBD1 (6 bases). Germline assignment: CDR1 SGDLS and CDR2 YYNGEE. The CDR3 has 16 residues. Trimming removed 2 bases at V and 2 bases at J, with 16 bases between. CDR3 DNA sequence: TGTGCCAGCAGCGTTTCACCGTTTGACAGGCAAGAGACCCAGTACTTC. Protein sequence: CASSVSPFDRQETQYF.